These 10 T cell receptor beta chains came from one sample sequenced in a study of monozygotic twins with inflammatory bowel disease. No DNA is given; TCRdb re-called the 5' RACE reads and lists each CDR3 protein once. The sample table includes about 300,000 distinct CDR3 sequences. The specimen was blood. These receptors were taken from a human donor with ulcerative colitis or Crohn's disease, or a healthy co-twin of an affected twin (not recorded which).

The chain couples TRBV6-5 to TRBJ2-7. The germline V gene encodes CDR1 MNHEY and CDR2 SVGAGI. This CDR3 spans 15 amino acids. CDR3 sequence: CASSYGQGGSYEQYF.

The chain has TRBV20-1 and TRBJ1-5; TCRdb lists TRBD1, though no DNA is available to test this call. The CDR3 has 16 residues. Germline V CDR1 and CDR2: DFQATT, SNEGSKA (reference sequence). CDR3 amino acids: CSATHGTGASNQPQHF.

The CDR3 protein is CASSLASGSSDTQYF. The rearrangement uses TRBV7-9 and TRBJ2-3; the TCRdb D gene call, TRBD2, has no DNA to confirm it. The V gene's germline CDR1 is SEHNR and CDR2 FQNEAQ (reference sequence). The CDR3 totals 15 residues.

The CDR3 sequence: CASSQTAGTVSSYEQYF. The V call is TRBV3-1, the J call TRBJ2-7; lacking DNA, the TRBD1 call made by TCRdb goes unchecked. Germline V gene data show CDR1 as LGHDT and CDR2 as YNNKEL (reference sequence). The CDR3 sequence is 17 residues long.

The chain recombines TRBV6-1 with TRBJ2-7; TCRdb's D call, TRBD2, is unchecked because there is no DNA. CDR3 length: 15 amino acids. CDR1 MNHNS and CDR2 SASEGT come from the germline V gene. This CDR3 reads CASTSSGEGTYEQYF.

The rearrangement joins TRBV3-1 to TRBJ2-5. CDR1 LGHDT and CDR2 YNNKEL come from the germline V gene (reference sequence). The CDR3 loop spans 15 amino acids. CDR3 in amino acids: CASSQEWLTQETQYF.

The chain has TRBV27 and TRBJ1-2; TCRdb's D call of TRBD1 is untestable without DNA. CDR1 is MNHEY, CDR2 SMNVEV, per germline (reference sequence). This CDR3 has 13 residues. The CDR3 sequence is CASSPHRLSGYTF.

The CDR3 protein is CASSFTHGLAGATSSYEQYF. The chain has TRBV27 and TRBJ2-7; TCRdb returns TRBD2, unconfirmable since there is no DNA. Per germline, CDR1 MNHEY and CDR2 SMNVEV (reference sequence). This CDR3 region has 20 residues.

The chain recombines TRBV20-1 with TRBJ1-5; without DNA, the TCRdb call of TRBD1 cannot be checked. Germline V gives CDR1 DFQATT, CDR2 SNEGSKA (reference sequence). The CDR3 has 16 amino acids. CDR3 sequence: CSASTPKGLSNQPQHF.

The rearrangement uses TRBV7-8 and TRBJ2-1; TCRdb's D call, TRBD2, is unchecked because there is no DNA. Germline V gives CDR1 SGHVS, CDR2 FQNEAQ. This CDR3 region has 18 residues. The CDR3 sequence is CASSPGLAGESSYNEQFF.